The rows below give T cell receptor beta chains drawn from one sample of a study of blood T cell repertoires in COVID-19. The data were produced by immunoSEQ multiplex PCR, yet TCRdb's version contains in-frame clones alone and is incomplete. The sample lists about 90,000 clones, 90% occurring once. Sequenced sample: peripheral blood. The receptors come from a man aged 50-59 years with acute or convalescent COVID-19. Each CDR3 is given with its conserved first and last residue.

J gene,V gene,CDR3 protein
TRBJ2-5,TRBV7-9,CASSFSGRGQETQYF
TRBJ1-1,TRBV28,CASRVPGQGSEAFF
TRBJ2-2,TRBV27,CASSLSPGEGPGELFF
TRBJ2-7,TRBV6-1,CASSEPAGAYEQYF
TRBJ2-3,TRBV19,CASSRVSGSPDTQYF
TRBJ1-6,TRBV11-2,CASSLVGQLFAPLHF
TRBJ2-1,TRBV7-6,CASSLDFGPGERNEQFF
TRBJ1-5,TRBV5-1,CASSLTGGGNQPQHF
TRBJ2-3,TRBV5-8,CASSRTRRVAFSTDTQYF
TRBJ2-5,TRBV5-1,CASSLAGSGSPVETQYF
TRBJ2-5,TRBV29-1,CSASPAGGETQYF
TRBJ1-2,TRBV12-5,CASGSPGAIYGYTF
TRBJ2-5,TRBV12-5,CASATGLAGARETQYF
TRBJ1-6,TRBV30,CAWRDRANSPLHF
TRBJ1-6,TRBV5-1,CASSLIVSGSYNSPLHF
TRBJ1-6,TRBV10-3,CAISSRSGTGSSPLHF
TRBJ2-3,TRBV5-1,CASSFDYLTDTQYF
TRBJ2-3,TRBV27,CASNARGTSGRDGTDTQYF
TRBJ2-1,TRBV24-1,CATSDPQGLGYNEQFF
TRBJ1-2,TRBV10-3,CAISQVNYGYTF
TRBJ2-2,TRBV5-1,CASSVGLAGVYGELFF
TRBJ2-7,TRBV18,CASSPESEGEQYF
TRBJ2-1,TRBV14,CASSLARGGRPPGEQFF
TRBJ1-1,TRBV11-3,CASSWQGTEAFF
TRBJ1-3,TRBV18,CASSLRDRVSGNTIYF
TRBJ2-1,TRBV11-3,CASSLGSGSGGSYNEQFF
TRBJ1-2,TRBV12-3/TRBV12-4,CASSLTTGNGYTF
TRBJ2-1,TRBV19,CASSTQATSYNEQFF
TRBJ1-5,TRBV27,CASRGTGGGQPQHF